This T cell receptor (beta chain) was found in a study of T-cell reconstitution after alpha-beta-depleted transplantation in children. Preparation of the TCRbeta library used unique molecular identifiers. TCRdb reprocessed the PCR reads via MiXCR and lists one record per CDR3 protein. The sample has over 450,000 distinct CDR3 sequences; over 9.5% are singletons. This CDR3 comprises 13 residues. CDR1 and CDR2 (germline): DFQATT, SNEGSKA (reference sequence). With regard to this clonotype: Its antigen is not known. A read error may account for a junction end that differs from germline.

Study outcomes and limitations: Two months or so post-transplant, alpha-beta T cells reportedly derived from several hundred expanded graft clones. In some patients, recipient T cells and intrathymic progenitors surviving conditioning explained high day-60 diversity. Once a year had passed after transplant, T-cell counts and diversity came mostly from newly produced T cells.

This receptor was identified in a child aged 2-15 years with inherited bone marrow failure, due to receive a stem cell transplant. The rearrangement joins TRBV20-1 to TRBJ1-1; D is unresolved. Here the sequenced sample was PBMCs, taken before TCRalphabeta/CD19-depleted stem cell transplant. In DNA form, the CDR3 reads TGCAGTGCCCCAACGGTGGGCACGGCTGACGCTTTCTTT. Translating it yields CSAPTVGTADAFF.